Presented here are 5 T cell receptor beta chains from one specimen sequenced in a study of Graves' ophthalmopathy and Graves' hyperthyroidism. RNA transcripts provided the template for amplifying TCR beta CDR3 regions. Investigators did first-round RT-PCR with HTBI primers, then second-round multiplex PCR. TCRdb processed the multiplex PCR reads anew with MiXCR; each CDR3 protein has one entry. Of over a million distinct CDR3 sequences listed, about 35% are singletons. Sequencing was performed on peripheral blood or thyroid tissue (not recorded which). The receptors originated from an adult man with Graves' hyperthyroidism.

This clonotype appeared once. The rearrangement joins TRBV6-1 to TRBJ1-1; TRBD1 might be the D (5 bases). V was shortened by 8 bases and J by 11 bases, with 21 bases between the two germline ends. The CDR3 runs to 13 residues. Germline V lookup: CDR1 MNHNS, CDR2 SASEGT. The CDR3, as DNA: TGTGCCAGCTGTTTCCGGGGGAAGCGCCAGGCTTTCTTT. Residues: CASCFRGKRQAFF.

CDR3 DNA: TGTGCCAGCAGCCGAACAGGGGGACAGAGGAATGAAAAACTGTTTTTT. Translating it yields CASSRTGGQRNEKLFF. The rearrangement joins TRBV7-2 to TRBJ1-4; 8 bases line up with TRBD1. This CDR3 has 16 amino acids. The V and J ends lost 5 bases and 5 bases, in that order; junction bases with no gene match: 10. From germline, CDR1 is SGHTA and CDR2 FQGNSA.

The gene calls are TRBV29-1 and TRBJ2-5, with D tentatively TRBD2 (7 bases). V dropped 6 bases and J dropped 5 bases, with 22 bases sitting between them. From germline, CDR1 is SQVTM and CDR2 ANQGSEA. This CDR3 is 15 amino acids long. DNA of the CDR3: TGCAGCGTCGCGGGACTAACGGGGGGCGAGGAGACCCAGTACTTC. Its protein product is CSVAGLTGGEETQYF.

This clonotype was counted at least ten times. The chain links TRBV19 to TRBJ1-2; TRBD1 aligns across 10 bases. V gave up 5 bases and J gave up 3 bases; unmatched junction bases: 6. The germline V gene has CDR1 LNHDA and CDR2 SQIVND (reference sequence). The CDR3 runs to 15 residues. CDR3 in DNA: TGTGCCAGTAGTCCAGCGGGACAGGGGCACTATGGCTACACCTTC. This translates into CASSPAGQGHYGYTF.

Points on this clonotype: A much larger clonotype is one base distant, so this may be a read error. The conserved final phenylalanine or tryptophan is absent from the CDR3, which likely points to a read error. The chain combines TRBV20-1 with TRBJ2-7, with D perhaps TRBD1 (5 bases). This CDR3 spans 11 amino acids. Trimming pared 6 bases from V and 6 bases from J, leaving 12 bases between. The germline V gene has CDR1 DFQATT and CDR2 SNEGSKA (reference sequence). The CDR3 protein is CSAYPRAEQYL. Written as DNA, the CDR3 is TGCAGTGCCTATCCCAGGGCCGAGCAGTACCTC.